Below are 27 T cell receptor beta chains sequenced from a single sample in a study of control samples from healthy donors and cancer patients. TCRdb keeps only in-frame clones here, not all; method: immunoSEQ multiplex PCR. The profile shows around 100,000 clones, roughly 90% of them singletons. The sample taken for sequencing was blood. These TCRs come from a human donor in good health. The donor label of this sample is uncertain.

The chain is built from TRBV25-1 and TRBJ1-4, with 9 bases fitting TRBD1. The CDR3 has 16 residues. With 3 bases clipped from V and 5 bases from J, the junction kept 7 bases outside the gene matches. Germline CDR1 and CDR2: MGHDK and SYGVNS. CDR3 DNA: TGTGCCAGCAGTGAGAAGCCGGGACAGGGAAATGAAAAACTGTTTTTT. It translates to CASSEKPGQGNEKLFF.

This rearrangement joins TRBV7-9 to TRBJ1-5; maybe TRBD1 (5 bases). V was clipped by 5 bases and J by 4 bases, with 12 bases between them. From germline, CDR1 is SEHNR and CDR2 FQNEAQ (reference sequence). This CDR3 contains 14 residues. This chain's CDR3 is CASSRGEPNQPQHF. CDR3 DNA: TGTGCCAGCAGCAGGGGTGAGCCAAATCAGCCCCAGCATTTT.

The chain is built from TRBV3-1 (or the pseudogene TRBV3-2) and TRBJ2-3, with D perhaps TRBD1 (6 bases). The CDR3 runs to 15 residues. Germline values: CDR1 LGHDT, CDR2 YNNKEL (reference sequence). The V end was cut by 11 bases, the J end by 3 bases, with 21 bases between. The CDR3 spells CAAQTGNNPTDTQYF. The CDR3 DNA reads as TGTGCCGCCCAGACAGGAAACAACCCAACAGATACGCAGTATTTT.

V gene TRBV29-1 combines with J gene TRBJ1-2; TRBD1 might be the D (6 bases). This CDR3 is 14 amino acids long. V dropped 3 bases and J dropped 5 bases, with 16 bases sitting between them. CDR1 and CDR2 (germline): SQVTM, ANQGSEA. CDR3 nucleotides: TGCAGCGTTGAGTTTGCGGGGGCAGAATATGGCTACACCTTC. It encodes CSVEFAGAEYGYTF.

The chain uses TRBV19 and TRBJ1-2; a weak D match, TRBD1 (6 bases). The germline gives CDR1 LNHDA, CDR2 SQIVND (reference sequence). CDR3 length equals 14 residues. Trimming took 5 bases from V and 4 from J, leaving 14 bases between them. For the CDR3, the DNA is TGTGCCAGTAGTTACTACAGGGAGGGCTATGGCTACACCTTC. Amino acids: CASSYYREGYGYTF.

The chain couples TRBV12-3 or TRBV12-4 to TRBJ1-1; a weak D match, TRBD1 (5 bases). The CDR3 extends over 13 amino acids. V was shortened by 11 bases and J by 1 base, with 14 bases between the two germline ends. The CDR3 reads CASRAGTNTEAFF. The CDR3 coding sequence is TGTGCCTCTAGGGCAGGGACGAACACTGAAGCTTTCTTT.

V is TRBV28 and J is TRBJ1-2; D is undetermined. Germline V gene data show CDR1 as MDHEN and CDR2 as SYDVKM. Trimming stripped 7 bases from V and 2 bases from J, with 11 bases between. The CDR3 contains 13 residues. In nucleotides, the CDR3 is TGTGCCAGCAACCGCGACGGCAACTATGGCTACACCTTC. It codes for CASNRDGNYGYTF.

The chain is built from TRBV29-1 and TRBJ1-1; weak D call: TRBD1 (5 bases). Germline V gives CDR1 SQVTM, CDR2 ANQGSEA. CDR3 size: 13 residues. The ends were cut back, 3 bases at V and 1 base at J, with 9 bases in the middle. This CDR3 reads CSVEGQKNTEAFF. Here the CDR3 DNA reads TGCAGCGTTGAGGGGCAGAAGAACACTGAAGCTTTCTTT.

The chain combines TRBV7-9 with TRBJ1-5; 7 bases match TRBD1. The CDR3 is 16 residues long. J lost 6 bases, V lost 1 base, and 9 bases had no gene match. The germline V gene has CDR1 SEHNR and CDR2 FQNEAQ (reference sequence). The CDR3: CASSLGYRGVGQPQHF. The CDR3 region has the DNA TGTGCCAGCAGCTTAGGCTACAGGGGTGTGGGTCAGCCCCAGCATTTT.

This sequence joins TRBV3-1 (or the pseudogene TRBV3-2) and TRBJ1-2; 11 bases fit TRBD1. V trimming: 4 bases; J trimming: 4 bases; junction bases outside the gene matches: 5. This CDR3 is built from 15 residues. Germline V gene sequence: CDR1 LGHDT, CDR2 YNNKEL (reference sequence). The chain's CDR3 is CASSPMDRGLYGYTF. The CDR3, as DNA: TGTGCCAGCAGCCCGATGGACAGGGGGCTCTATGGCTACACCTTC.

The chain joins TRBV5-1 to TRBJ2-3; 7 nucleotides agree with TRBD2. This CDR3 contains 15 residues. Per germline, CDR1 SGHRS and CDR2 YFSETQ. Trimming removed 4 bases from V and 3 bases from J; junction bases left unmatched: 8. The CDR3 DNA is TGCGCCAGCAGCCCCAACGGACTAGAGACAGATACGCAGTATTTT. It translates to CASSPNGLETDTQYF. Full variable domain (outside the CDR3, taken from reference TRBV5-1 and TRBJ2-3): KAGVTQTPRYLIKTRGQQVTLSCSPISGHRSVSWYQQTPGQGLQFLFEYFSETQRNKGNFPGRFSGRQFSNSRSEMNVSTLELGDSALYLCASSPNGLETDTQYFGPGTRLTVL.

V and J are TRBV28 and TRBJ2-2; 7 bases match TRBD1. J was trimmed by 6 bases and V by 7 bases; bases with no gene match: 14. The germline CDR1 and CDR2 sequences are MDHEN and SYDVKM. The CDR3 covers 16 residues. CDR3 sequence reads: CASTQGAGGIAGELFF. In DNA, the CDR3 is TGTGCCAGCACCCAAGGAGCAGGGGGAATCGCCGGGGAGCTGTTTTTT.

The chain links TRBV7-2 to TRBJ2-7; D is uncertain. CDR1 and CDR2 (germline): SGHTA, FQGNSA. Trimming left V 5 bases short and J 3 bases short, with 17 bases between. CDR3 length: 15 residues. The CDR3 loop reads CASSLSDVVGYEQYF. CDR3 in DNA: TGTGCCAGCAGCCTGTCCGACGTGGTCGGCTACGAGCAGTACTTC. Full variable domain (outside the CDR3, taken from reference TRBV7-2 and TRBJ2-7): GAGVSQSPSNKVTEKGKDVELRCDPISGHTALYWYRQSLGQGLEFLIYFQGNSAPDKSGLPSDRFSAERTGGSVSTLTIQRTQQEDSAVYLCASSLSDVVGYEQYFGPGTRLTVT.

The rearrangement uses TRBV15 and TRBJ1-4, with D tentatively TRBD1 (5 bases). With 5 bases removed from V and 6 bases from J, the gap between germline ends came to 16 bases. There are 15 residues in the CDR3. From germline, CDR1 is LNHNV and CDR2 YYDKDF (reference sequence). CDR3 amino acids: CATSSFRGNDEKLFF. The CDR3 DNA reads TGTGCCACCAGCTCCTTCCGGGGGAACGATGAAAAACTGTTTTTT.

This chain uses TRBV9 with TRBJ1-1; D gene unclear. Germline lookup yields CDR1 SGDLS and CDR2 YYNGEE. This CDR3 region has 14 residues. Trimming took off 4 bases at V and 3 bases at J, with 13 bases between the two ends. The CDR3 DNA sequence: TGTGCCAGCAGCTCACGAACAGCGGACACTGAAGCTTTCTTT. Its protein is CASSSRTADTEAFF.

V gene TRBV11-2 combines with J gene TRBJ2-5; the match to TRBD1 covers 7 bases. The trim removed 5 bases at V and 2 bases at J, leaving 8 bases unmatched. Germline V gives CDR1 SGHAT, CDR2 FQNNGV. This CDR3 comprises 15 residues. The CDR3 DNA sequence: TGTGCCAGCAGCCAAGGGGTCAGGGGGCAAGAGACCCAGTACTTC. Translation gives CASSQGVRGQETQYF.

A single count supports this clone. The chain is built from TRBV19 and TRBJ1-2; TRBD1 might be the D (6 bases). The CDR3 spans 14 residues. CDR1 and CDR2 from the germline V gene are LNHDA and SQIVND (reference sequence). The V and J ends lost 3 bases and 6 bases respectively, with 14 bases between them. CDR3: CASSILTGKHGYTF. CDR3 bases: TGTGCCAGTAGTATTTTAACAGGGAAGCATGGCTACACCTTC.

CDR3 sequence: CASRVPGGEETQYF. The CDR3 coding sequence is TGTGCCAGTCGCGTCCCAGGGGGCGAAGAGACCCAGTACTTC. This sequence joins TRBV19 and TRBJ2-5, with 8 bases identical to TRBD1. Germline CDR1 reads LNHDA; CDR2 reads SQIVND (reference sequence). This CDR3 is 14 amino acids long. V lost 8 bases and J lost 3; bases outside the gene matches: 8.

The rearrangement uses TRBV15 and TRBJ1-1; D not certain. The V and J ends lost 0 bases and 2 bases respectively, with 7 bases between them. The germline V gene encodes CDR1 LNHNV and CDR2 YYDKDF (reference sequence). CDR3 length: 14 residues. Here the CDR3 reads CATSRDRYNTEAFF. CDR3 DNA: TGTGCCACCAGCAGAGATCGATATAACACTGAAGCTTTCTTT. Complete variable domain (other parts from reference TRBV15 and TRBJ1-1): DAMVIQNPRYQVTQFGKPVTLSCSQTLNHNVMYWYQQKSSQAPKLLFHYYDKDFNNEADTPDNFQSRRPNTSFCFLDIRSPGLGDTAMYLCATSRDRYNTEAFFGQGTRLTVV.

This chain joins TRBV30 and TRBJ2-1; TRBD1 aligns across 8 bases. CDR3 length: 12 amino acids. J lost 12 bases, V lost 3 bases, and 7 bases had no gene match. Germline V gene lookup returns CDR1 GTSNPN and CDR2 SVGIG (reference sequence). CDR3 DNA: TGTGCCTGGAGAGGGCAGGGGGCTTCGCAGTTCTTC. This gives the protein CAWRGQGASQFF.

The V gene is TRBV6-6, the J gene TRBJ2-5, with TRBD2 identical over 10 bases. Germline V gene data show CDR1 as MNHNY and CDR2 as SVGAGI (reference sequence). The V and J ends lost 4 bases and 5 bases, in that order; junction bases with no gene match: 7. CDR3 length: 15 residues. CDR3 in amino acids: CASSFGLAATETQYF. The CDR3 nucleotides are TGTGCCAGCAGTTTCGGACTAGCGGCGACCGAGACCCAGTACTTC.

The chain employs TRBV5-1 and TRBJ2-2; no clear D. The CDR3 has 15 residues. Germline V gene lookup returns CDR1 SGHRS and CDR2 YFSETQ. The germline V and J ends were trimmed by 0 bases and 0 bases, with 6 bases remaining between them. CDR3 residues: CASSLAHANTGELFF. Here the CDR3 DNA reads TGCGCCAGCAGCTTGGCACACGCGAACACCGGGGAGCTGTTTTTT.

A few counts support this clone. The chain combines TRBV6-2 or TRBV6-3 with TRBJ2-6; D gene unclear. The CDR3 has 14 residues. Trimming pared 4 bases from V and 0 bases from J, leaving 4 bases between. Per the germline V gene, CDR1 is MNHEY and CDR2 is SVGEGT. The CDR3 bases are TGTGCCAGCAGTTTTCTCTCTGGGGCCAACGTCCTGACTTTC. Its translation: CASSFLSGANVLTF.

The chain employs TRBV5-4 and TRBJ1-2; 11 nucleotides align to TRBD1. Trimming took 3 bases from V and 5 from J; bases not matched to a gene: 6. This CDR3 is built from 15 residues. Germline V gene sequence: CDR1 SGHNT, CDR2 YYREEE (reference sequence). The CDR3, as DNA: TGTGCCAGCAGCTCAACCGGGGACAGGGGGTATGGCTACACCTTC. Residues: CASSSTGDRGYGYTF.

Relative to its sample, this clone is medium-sized. The chain links TRBV9 to TRBJ1-2; weak D call: TRBD1 (5 bases). Trimming shortened V by 7 bases and J by 1 base, and 17 bases separated the two germline ends. Germline V gene data show CDR1 as SGDLS and CDR2 as YYNGEE. This CDR3 comprises 15 residues. CDR3 sequence (DNA): TGTGCCAGCGGAGCTAACACAGGTGATAACTATGGCTACACCTTC. This sequence encodes CASGANTGDNYGYTF.

The V and J genes are TRBV5-4 and TRBJ2-7; 7 nucleotides line up with TRBD2. The V gene's germline CDR1 is SGHNT and CDR2 YYREEE (reference sequence). CDR3 length: 14 amino acids. V gave up 2 bases and J gave up 9 bases; unmatched junction bases: 11. In DNA form, the CDR3 reads TGTGCCAGCAGCTTTGGGGGGGGAACGGGATTGCAGTACTTC. It is translated as CASSFGGGTGLQYF. Full variable domain (missing parts from reference TRBV5-4 and TRBJ2-7): ETGVTQSPTHLIKTRGQQVTLRCSSQSGHNTVSWYQQALGQGPQFIFQYYREEENGRGNFPPRFSGLQFPNYSSELNVNALELDDSALYLCASSFGGGTGLQYFGPGTRLTVT.

This chain uses TRBV4-3 with TRBJ1-1; D is unresolved. Trimming removed 0 bases from V and 1 base from J, with 9 bases in between. The CDR3 contains 15 residues. Per the germline V gene, CDR1 is LGHNA and CDR2 is YSLEER. CDR3 loop: CASSQDREGNTEAFF. CDR3 DNA: TGCGCCAGCAGCCAAGATCGGGAGGGGAACACTGAAGCTTTCTTT.